This T cell receptor (beta chain) was sequenced for a study of Ad26.COV2.S vaccination and SARS-CoV-2 variants. In the study overall: Participants got Ad26.COV2.S intramuscularly, once or twice 56 days apart. Regarding the study as a whole: It was found that vaccine and placebo recipients had similar non-spike TCR breadth. Spike-specific TCR breadth in vaccine recipients exceeded that seen in placebo recipients.

Treatment noted: some 20 received Ad26.COV2.S at low or high dose, single or two shots; 5 received placebo; per-sample allocation not given. Specimens were obtained on day 63 following the first vaccine or placebo injection. This person who donated was an adult of 18-55 years in Boston. A word on this clone: The antigen is unknown.

The method was immunoSEQ multiplex PCR; TCRdb's version includes in-frame clones alone and lacks a portion of them. The sample includes just over 350,000 clones, 80% to 90% seen only once; the top ten take roughly 3.3%. The CDR3 sequence is 13 residues long. Trimming took off 7 bases at V and 7 bases at J, with 19 bases between the two ends. Per germline, CDR1 SQVTM and CDR2 ANQGSEA. Here the sequenced sample was peripheral blood, taken in a trial of Ad26.COV2.S vaccine versus placebo. The TCR was taken from a person between 18 and 65 years old who received the Ad26.COV2.S COVID-19 vaccine or a placebo. The V and J genes are TRBV29-1 and TRBJ1-1; D may be TRBD1 (5 bases). The CDR3 nucleotides are TGCAGCGAAGACAGCAAAACCAGTGGTGAAGCTTTCTTT. Translating gives CSEDSKTSGEAFF.